The 21 T cell receptor beta chains in this list originate from one sample, sequenced in a study of memory B cells and T cells in multiple sclerosis. CFSE-dim autoproliferating and CFSE-high non-proliferating T cells from unstimulated culture were sequenced separately. Replicate wells were pooled after approximately seven days of stimulus-free culture of more than 45 million CFSE-labeled PBMCs. These TCRs are of unknown antigen specificity. Clones were read by immunoSEQ multiplex PCR, and TCRdb kept only the in-frame ones, dropping some. The sample holds 35,000 to 55,000 clones, around 80% seen once. What was sequenced was PBMCs from blood kept in culture. These receptors all stem from a human donor with multiple sclerosis.

The chain has TRBV6-5 and TRBJ1-2; D gene ambiguous. Germline V gene lookup returns CDR1 MNHEY and CDR2 SVGAGI. The CDR3 covers 16 residues. Trimming stripped 2 bases from V and 4 bases from J, with 17 bases between. CDR3 in amino acids: CASSYNLAGLPYGYTF. The CDR3 bases are TGTGCCAGCAGTTACAACCTAGCGGGCCTACCCTATGGCTACACCTTC.

V is TRBV5-6 and J is TRBJ1-2; 7 bases fit TRBD1. J was trimmed by 9 bases and V by 0 bases; bases with no gene match: 14. This CDR3 is 16 amino acids long. Germline V gene sequence: CDR1 SGHDT, CDR2 YYEEEE. This CDR3 reads CASSLGGQAVSSSYTF. CDR3 nucleotide sequence: TGTGCCAGCAGCTTGGGAGGACAGGCGGTTTCTTCGAGCTACACCTTC.

The chain combines TRBV6-5 with TRBJ1-6; D not resolved. V lost 11 bases, J lost 6 bases, and 11 bases lay in between. CDR1 and CDR2 (germline): MNHEY, SVGAGI. The CDR3 runs 12 residues. CDR3 residues: CAGGRGNSPLHF. The DNA for the CDR3 is TGTGCCGGAGGTCGGGGTAATTCACCCCTCCACTTT.

V gene TRBV7-2 combines with J gene TRBJ2-3; no clear D gene. Trimming shortened V by 1 base and J by 4 bases, and 6 bases separated the two germline ends. The germline V gene encodes CDR1 SGHTA and CDR2 FQGNSA. CDR3 length: 13 residues. CDR3 coding DNA: TGTGCCAGCAGCTTAGGAACCGCAGATACGCAGTATTTT. Amino acids: CASSLGTADTQYF.

The J gene is TRBJ1-5, the V gene TRBV19; D possibly corresponds to TRBD1 (5 bases). V gave up 3 bases and J gave up 4 bases, with 13 bases separating them. The CDR3 extends over 15 amino acids. Germline CDR1 LNHDA, CDR2 SQIVND (reference sequence). This CDR3 is CASSISGLYNQPQHF. CDR3 in DNA: TGTGCCAGTAGTATTTCAGGGCTCTATAATCAGCCCCAGCATTTT.

The rearrangement links TRBV7-9 to TRBJ1-2, with D possibly TRBD1 on 6 matching bases. Between the trimmed V and J ends, which lost 6 bases and 5 bases, there was a span of 13 bases. The germline V gene encodes CDR1 SEHNR and CDR2 FQNEAQ (reference sequence). The CDR3 is made up of 13 amino acids. In nucleotides, the CDR3 is TGTGCCAGCAGGGGGGACATCCTATATGGCTACACCTTC. Translated: CASRGDILYGYTF.

The CDR3 DNA sequence: TGTGCCAGCAGCATTAGAGGGCACACTGAAGCTTTCTTT. Amino acid sequence: CASSIRGHTEAFF. This chain links TRBV11-3 with TRBJ1-1; D remains ambiguous. CDR1 SGHNT and CDR2 YENEEA come from the germline V gene. The CDR3 extends over 13 amino acids. The ends were cut back, 5 bases at V and 3 bases at J, with 10 bases in the middle.

The chain recombines TRBV5-4 with TRBJ2-2; the D gene is possibly TRBD1 (6 bases). This CDR3 comprises 15 residues. V lost 4 bases to trimming and J lost 1 base, with 11 bases between them. CDR1 SGHNT and CDR2 YYREEE come from the germline V gene (reference sequence). The CDR3 region has the DNA TGTGCCAGCAGCCAAGCGACAGGGAACACCGGGGAGCTGTTTTTT. It specifies CASSQATGNTGELFF.

The gene calls are TRBV5-1 and TRBJ1-1; TRBD1 is a possible D gene (6 bases). Trimming removed 2 bases from V and 0 bases from J, with 8 bases in between. CDR1 and CDR2 from the germline V gene are SGHRS and YFSETQ. CDR3 length: 14 residues. CDR3 DNA: TGCGCCAGCAGCTTTCACAGGGTGAACACTGAAGCTTTCTTT. Protein: CASSFHRVNTEAFF.

V gene TRBV18 combines with J gene TRBJ2-7; D may be TRBD1 or TRBD2 (5 bases each). V was cut by 0 bases and J by 4 bases, with 10 bases left in between. This CDR3 has 14 amino acids. Germline CDR1 and CDR2: KGHSH and LQKENI. CDR3 nucleotides: TGTGCCAGCTCACCACCGGGGGTCCTTTACGAGCAGTACTTC. It specifies CASSPPGVLYEQYF.

This clone was counted between two and nine times. The V gene is TRBV7-2, the J gene TRBJ1-3, with no clear D. This CDR3 is 14 amino acids long. With 5 bases removed from V and 0 bases from J, the gap between germline ends came to 8 bases. The germline gives CDR1 SGHTA, CDR2 FQGNSA. The CDR3 spells CASSRAVSGNTIYF. DNA for the CDR3: TGTGCCAGCAGCCGGGCGGTCTCTGGAAACACCATATATTTT.

The rearrangement joins TRBV30 to TRBJ2-3; 8 nucleotides align to TRBD2. Germline CDR1 reads GTSNPN; CDR2 reads SVGIG (reference sequence). With 0 bases clipped from V and 2 bases from J, the junction kept 4 bases outside the gene matches. The CDR3 is made up of 15 amino acids. The CDR3 region has the DNA TGTGCCTGGAGTGTTACGGGGGGGATCACAGATACGCAGTATTTT. Its translation: CAWSVTGGITDTQYF. The full variable domain, with the rest looked up from reference TRBV30 and TRBJ2-3, is SQTIHQWPATLVQPVGSPLSLECTVEGTSNPNLYWYRQAAGRGLQLLFYSVGIGQISSEVPQNLSASRPQDRQFILSSKKLLLSDSGFYLCAWSVTGGITDTQYFGPGTRLTVL.

The chain links TRBV6-5 to TRBJ1-2; D unclear. V was cut by 6 bases and J by 6 bases, with 14 bases left in between. Germline-derived CDR1 and CDR2 are MNHEY and SVGAGI. CDR3 length: 13 residues. For the CDR3, the DNA is TGTGCCAGCAGGGAGGTAAATAGAGATGGCTACACCTTC. Translated: CASREVNRDGYTF.

Comment on this clone: One end of the junction varies from germline; a read error may be responsible. The J gene is TRBJ1-2, the V gene TRBV9, with D unresolved. The germline V gene encodes CDR1 SGDLS and CDR2 YYNGEE. This CDR3 is 12 amino acids long. CDR3 nucleotide sequence: TGTGCCAGCAGCCAGACTGAGACCGCCCTCGCCTTC. This sequence encodes CASSQTETALAF.

The gene calls are TRBV5-4 and TRBJ2-7; D is perhaps TRBD2 (5 bases). Trimming stripped 0 bases from V and 7 bases from J, with 17 bases between. Per germline, CDR1 SGHNT and CDR2 YYREEE (reference sequence). The CDR3 totals 15 residues. The CDR3 is CASSLGPGGSSEQYF. The CDR3 DNA reads as TGTGCCAGCAGCTTGGGGCCAGGAGGATCGAGTGAGCAGTACTTC. Full variable domain (remainder filled in from reference TRBV5-4 and TRBJ2-7): ETGVTQSPTHLIKTRGQQVTLRCSSQSGHNTVSWYQQALGQGPQFIFQYYREEENGRGNFPPRFSGLQFPNYSSELNVNALELDDSALYLCASSLGPGGSSEQYFGPGTRLTVT.

The rearrangement links TRBV29-1 to TRBJ1-4, with TRBD1 matching 7 bases. V was pared by 4 bases and J by 7 bases, with 3 bases of the junction left unmatched. Per the germline V gene, CDR1 is SQVTM and CDR2 is ANQGSEA. The CDR3 contains 12 residues. Here the CDR3 DNA reads TGCAGCGTTGCGGCAGGGGGTGAAAAACTGTTTTTT. This encodes CSVAAGGEKLFF.

The V call is TRBV9, the J call TRBJ2-2; a possible D gene is TRBD2 (6 bases). The CDR3 runs to 15 residues. In germline, CDR1 is SGDLS, CDR2 YYNGEE. The germline V and J ends were trimmed by 3 bases and 2 bases, with 11 bases remaining between them. CDR3 in DNA: TGTGCCAGCAGCGGGGCTAGCGTTAACACCGGGGAGCTGTTTTTT. Translating it yields CASSGASVNTGELFF.

The chain links TRBV18 to TRBJ1-6, with D perhaps TRBD1 (5 bases). Trimming stripped 2 bases from V and 7 bases from J, with 9 bases between. The CDR3 spans 14 residues. Germline CDR1 and CDR2: KGHSH and LQKENI. The CDR3 DNA reads TGTGCCAGCTCACCAGGGGCTTACAATTCACCCCTCCACTTT. It encodes CASSPGAYNSPLHF.

This chain connects TRBV5-1 to TRBJ2-5, with a weak D call TRBD1 (5 bases). Germline V CDR1 and CDR2: SGHRS, YFSETQ. Trimming shortened V by 4 bases and J by 5 bases, and 15 bases separated the two germline ends. This CDR3 contains 14 residues. The CDR3 protein is CASSPGLDRETQYF. CDR3 bases: TGCGCCAGCAGCCCAGGGTTGGACCGGGAGACCCAGTACTTC. The entire variable domain, with the rest obtained from reference TRBV5-1 and TRBJ2-5, is as follows: KAGVTQTPRYLIKTRGQQVTLSCSPISGHRSVSWYQQTPGQGLQFLFEYFSETQRNKGNFPGRFSGRQFSNSRSEMNVSTLELGDSALYLCASSPGLDRETQYFGPGTRLLVL.

V and J are TRBV5-4 and TRBJ1-2; D uncertain. The CDR3 spans 16 residues. V lost 5 bases to trimming and J lost 3 bases, with 20 bases between them. Germline V lookup: CDR1 SGHNT, CDR2 YYREEE (reference sequence). The CDR3 is CASRQIPGSGDYGYTF. CDR3 sequence (DNA): TGTGCCAGCAGGCAAATCCCGGGCTCCGGGGACTATGGCTACACCTTC.

The chain has TRBV27 and TRBJ2-1; 9 bases agree with TRBD1. The CDR3 is 14 residues long. Germline assignment: CDR1 MNHEY and CDR2 SMNVEV (reference sequence). J lost 8 bases, V lost 7 bases, and 9 bases had no gene match. The CDR3 DNA reads TGTGCCAGCACCCCGGGACAGGGTTTGTATGAGCAGTTCTTC. Its translation is CASTPGQGLYEQFF.